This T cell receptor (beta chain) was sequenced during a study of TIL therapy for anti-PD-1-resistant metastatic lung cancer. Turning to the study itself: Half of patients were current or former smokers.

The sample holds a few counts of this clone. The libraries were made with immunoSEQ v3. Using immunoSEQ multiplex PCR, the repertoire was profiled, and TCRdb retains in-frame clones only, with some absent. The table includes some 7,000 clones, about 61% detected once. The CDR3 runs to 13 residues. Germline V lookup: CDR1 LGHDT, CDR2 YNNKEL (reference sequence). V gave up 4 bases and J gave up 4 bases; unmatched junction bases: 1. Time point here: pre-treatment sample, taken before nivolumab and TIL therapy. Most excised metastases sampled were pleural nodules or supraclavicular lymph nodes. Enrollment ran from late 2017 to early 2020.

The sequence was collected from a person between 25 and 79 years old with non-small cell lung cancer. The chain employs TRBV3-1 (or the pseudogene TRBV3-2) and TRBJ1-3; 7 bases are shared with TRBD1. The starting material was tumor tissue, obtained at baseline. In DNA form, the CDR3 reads TGTGCCAGCAGCCTGGACAGGGGAAACACCATATATTTT. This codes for CASSLDRGNTIYF.